This entry is about one T cell receptor (beta chain). Germline V CDR1 and CDR2: LGHDT, YNNKEL (reference sequence). V was shortened by 1 base and J by 3 bases, with 6 bases between the two germline ends. The CDR3 has 13 amino acids. This record belongs to a study of T-cell reconstitution after alpha-beta-depleted transplantation in children. Researchers prepared the TCRbeta library using unique molecular identifiers, the study reports. TCRdb independently ran MiXCR on the PCR reads; one entry per CDR3 protein. The sample shows around 370,000 distinct CDR3 sequences, around 10% of them seen only once. Sequenced material: PBMCs from the stem cell graft donor, taken from the stem cell graft. This TCR was sampled from a human donor who donated a stem cell graft to a child with acute lymphoblastic leukemia. This chain connects TRBV3-1 to TRBJ1-1; D may be TRBD1 (5 bases). The CDR3 sequence is CASSQVTDTEAFF. The CDR3 region has the DNA TGTGCCAGCAGCCAAGTGACAGACACTGAAGCTTTCTTT.